The clone carrying this T cell receptor beta chain appeared a few times. What it recognizes is unknown. The source of the sample is a study of response to subunit inactivated influenza vaccine. Whole-study results and caveats: A suggestion made by the authors is that each seasonal influenza vaccination recruits few new T cells.

The length of the CDR3 is 13 residues. The V end was cut by 5 bases, the J end by 10 bases, with 17 bases between. Germline values: CDR1 SGHAT, CDR2 FQNNGV. A single record per CDR3 protein comes from TCRdb applying MiXCR to the RT-PCR reads. The sample includes about 650,000 distinct CDR3 sequences, around 15% of them seen just once. The sequence was obtained from a middle-aged man who received an inactivated influenza vaccine. The rearrangement uses TRBV11-2 and TRBJ1-1; D might be TRBD1 (6 bases). Here the sequenced sample was PBMCs from blood, taken around 15 days before vaccination. The CDR3 is CASSRHREKAAFF. For the CDR3, the DNA is TGTGCCAGCAGCCGCCACAGGGAAAAGGCAGCTTTCTTT. Using reference TRBV11-2 and TRBJ1-1 for the parts outside the CDR3, the full variable domain is EAGVAQSPRYKIIEKRQSVAFWCNPISGHATLYWYQQILGQGPKLLIQFQNNGVVDDSQLPKDRFSAERLKGVDSTLKIQPAKLEDSAVYLCASSRHREKAAFFGQGTRLTVV.